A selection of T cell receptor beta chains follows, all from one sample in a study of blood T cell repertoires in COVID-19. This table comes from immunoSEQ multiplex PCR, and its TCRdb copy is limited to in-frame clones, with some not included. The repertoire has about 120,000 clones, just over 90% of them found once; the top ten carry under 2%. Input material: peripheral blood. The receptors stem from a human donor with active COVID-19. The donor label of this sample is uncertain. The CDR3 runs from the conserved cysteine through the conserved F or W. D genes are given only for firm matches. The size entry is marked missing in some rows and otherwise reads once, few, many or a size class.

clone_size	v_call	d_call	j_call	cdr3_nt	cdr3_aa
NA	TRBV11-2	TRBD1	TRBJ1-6	TGTGCCAGCAGCTTAGGGACAGGTTATAATTCACCCCTCCACTTT	CASSLGTGYNSPLHF
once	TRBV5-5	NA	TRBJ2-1	TGTGCCAGCAGGAAAATGACAGCAGTCTACAATGAGCAGTTCTTC	CASRKMTAVYNEQFF
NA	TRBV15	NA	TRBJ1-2	TGTGCCACCAGCAGAGGTCGGGGGGGGAACTATGGCTACACCTTC	CATSRGRGGNYGYTF
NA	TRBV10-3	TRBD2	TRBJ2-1	TGTGCCATCAGTGATTCAGCGGGGCCCTACAATGAGCAGTTCTTC	CAISDSAGPYNEQFF
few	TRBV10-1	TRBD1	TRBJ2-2	TGCGCCAACGACCGGGACAGGTACACCGGGGAGCTGTTTTTT	CANDRDRYTGELFF
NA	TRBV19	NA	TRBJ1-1	TGTGCCAGTAGTTTTTCCACGGTCTTTGCTATGAACACTGAAGCTTTCTTT	CASSFSTVFAMNTEAFF
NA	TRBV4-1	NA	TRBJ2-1	TGCGCCAGCAGCGAGGGACTCGGAATAGGTCAGCAGTTCTTC	CASSEGLGIGQQFF
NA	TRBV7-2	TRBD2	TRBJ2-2	TGTGCCAGCAGCGTGGGACTAGCGAACACCGGGGAGCTGTTTTTT	CASSVGLANTGELFF
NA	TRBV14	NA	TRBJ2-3	TGTGCCAGCAGCCAGAGTGCCGGACAGAGTCCCCTTGGCTCGGATACGCAGTATTTT	CASSQSAGQSPLGSDTQYF
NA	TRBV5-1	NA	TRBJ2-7	TGCGCCAGCAGCTCCGGAGGGACCTACGAGCAGTACTTC	CASSSGGTYEQYF
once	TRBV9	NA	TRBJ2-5	TGTGCCAGCAGCGGACGGACGGGGAACCAAGAGACCCAGTACTTC	CASSGRTGNQETQYF
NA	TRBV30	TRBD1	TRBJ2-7	TGTGCCTGGAGTATACGGGACAGAGCCTACGAGCAGTACTTC	CAWSIRDRAYEQYF
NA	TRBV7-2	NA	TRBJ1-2	TGTGCCAGCAGCTTAGGTCGCCGGGGGTCAGTTTATGGCTACACCTTC	CASSLGRRGSVYGYTF
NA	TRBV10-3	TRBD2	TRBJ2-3	TGTGCCTTAACCTCCGGGGGGGCCTCCACAGATACGCAGTATTTT	CALTSGGASTDTQYF
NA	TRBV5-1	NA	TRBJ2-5	TGCGCCAGCCGTCCGGACAGAGTACCAGAGACCCAGTACTTC	CASRPDRVPETQYF
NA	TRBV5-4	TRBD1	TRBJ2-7	TGTGCCAGCAGCGCAGACAGGGGCTACGAGCAGTACTTC	CASSADRGYEQYF
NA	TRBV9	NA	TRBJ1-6	TGTGCCAGCAGCGTAGCGGGGGGGCCCCTCCACTTT	CASSVAGGPLHF
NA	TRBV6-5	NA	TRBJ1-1	TGTGCCAGTCGGACACCCCTGCGAAACACTGAAGCTTTCTTT	CASRTPLRNTEAFF
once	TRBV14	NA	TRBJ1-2	TGTGCCAGCAGCCAAGTACTTTCCGGTAACTATGGCTACACCTTC	CASSQVLSGNYGYTF
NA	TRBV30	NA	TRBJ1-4	TGTGCCTGGAGTGTCTACAGGGTATCGGGTCGGTCCGCCCGTGAAAAACTGTTTTTT	CAWSVYRVSGRSAREKLFF
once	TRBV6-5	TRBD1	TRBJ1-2	TGTGCCAGCAGTCGAACTACAGGGGGGTATGGCTACACCTTC	CASSRTTGGYGYTF
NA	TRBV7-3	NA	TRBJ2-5	TGTGCCAGCAGCTTAAGGCAGGGCTTGAAAGAGACCCAGTACTTC	CASSLRQGLKETQYF
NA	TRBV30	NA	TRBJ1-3	TGTGCCTGGACCCCAGGCGGAAACACCATATATTTT	CAWTPGGNTIYF
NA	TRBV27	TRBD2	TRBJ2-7	TGTGCCAGCAGTTTTCGAGGGACTAGCGGGGGCAACAACCACGAGCAGTACTTC	CASSFRGTSGGNNHEQYF
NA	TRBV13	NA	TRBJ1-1	TGTGCCAGCAGCTCCCAGGGTCGGGTCACTGAAGCTTTCTTT	CASSSQGRVTEAFF
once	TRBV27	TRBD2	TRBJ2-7	TGTGCCAGCAGTTTACTCAATGGGGGCGGGGGGTACGAGCAGTACTTC	CASSLLNGGGGYEQYF